The 2 T cell receptor beta chains in this list originate from one sample, sequenced in a study of blood T cells in healthy people across ages. Combining a sample-barcoded 5' primer with a J-beta primer mix, a second PCR ran for about 6 to 12 cycles. From the 5' RACE reads, TCRdb called clonotypes with MiXCR, one entry per CDR3 protein. The sample holds about 600,000 distinct CDR3 sequences, roughly 48% seen once. The sample was blood. Every receptor here comes from a man older than 75 in good health.

For this clonotype: Mismatch with germline at one junction end may stem from a read error. The chain combines TRBV7-2 with TRBJ1-1, with D hard to call. Germline loops: CDR1 SGHTA, CDR2 FQGNSA. The CDR3 is 15 amino acids. The CDR3 sequence is CVSSLALGGESEAFF. As DNA, the CDR3 is TGTGTCAGCAGCTTAGCGCTGGGTGGCGAGAGTGAAGCTTTCTTT.

This sequence joins TRBV29-1 and TRBJ2-1, with a tentative D call TRBD2 (5 bases). The J call is uncertain, as TRBJ2-7 better fits the DNA end. CDR1 and CDR2 from the germline V gene are SQVTM and ANQGSEA. The CDR3 loop spans 12 amino acids. CDR3: CSAEEFYNEQYF. CDR3 nucleotide sequence: TGCAGCGCGGAGGAGTTCTACAATGAGCAGTACTTC.